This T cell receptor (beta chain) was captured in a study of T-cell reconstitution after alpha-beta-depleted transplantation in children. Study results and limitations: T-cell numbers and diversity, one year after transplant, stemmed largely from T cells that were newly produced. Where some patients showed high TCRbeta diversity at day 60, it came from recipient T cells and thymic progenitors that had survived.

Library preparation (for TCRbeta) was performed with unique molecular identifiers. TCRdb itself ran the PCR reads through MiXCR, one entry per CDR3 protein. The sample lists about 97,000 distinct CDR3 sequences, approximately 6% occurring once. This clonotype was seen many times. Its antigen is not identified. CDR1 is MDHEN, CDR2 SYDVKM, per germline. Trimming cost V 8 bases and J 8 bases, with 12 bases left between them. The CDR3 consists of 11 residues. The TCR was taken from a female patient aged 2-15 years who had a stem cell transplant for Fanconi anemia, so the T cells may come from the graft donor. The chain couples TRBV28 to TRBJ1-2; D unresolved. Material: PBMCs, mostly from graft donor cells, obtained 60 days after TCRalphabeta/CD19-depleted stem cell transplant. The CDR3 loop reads CASASEVGYTF. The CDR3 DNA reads TGTGCCAGCGCATCAGAGGTGGGCTACACCTTC.